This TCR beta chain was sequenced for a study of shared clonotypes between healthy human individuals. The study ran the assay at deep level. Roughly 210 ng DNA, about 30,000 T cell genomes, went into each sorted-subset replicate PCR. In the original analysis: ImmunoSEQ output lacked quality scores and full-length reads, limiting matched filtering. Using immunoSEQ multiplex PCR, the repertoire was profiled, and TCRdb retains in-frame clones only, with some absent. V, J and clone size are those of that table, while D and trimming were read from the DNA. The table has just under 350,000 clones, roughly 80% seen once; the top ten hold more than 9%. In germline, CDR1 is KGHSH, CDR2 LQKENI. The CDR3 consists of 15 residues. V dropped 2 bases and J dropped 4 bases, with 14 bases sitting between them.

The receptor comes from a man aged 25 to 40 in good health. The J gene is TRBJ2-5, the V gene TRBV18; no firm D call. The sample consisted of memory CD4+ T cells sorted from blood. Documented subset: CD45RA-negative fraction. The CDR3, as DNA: TGTGCCAGCTCACCATTTTCTCGACCCCGAGAGACCCAGTACTTC. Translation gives CASSPFSRPRETQYF.